One and the same sample provided the 29 T cell receptor beta chains below, sequenced in a study of blood T cell repertoires in COVID-19. Profiling relied on immunoSEQ multiplex PCR, and the TCRdb table lists in-frame clones only, not all of them. The top ten clones hold 10% to 15% of a sample with some 99,000 clones, 86% of them seen once. Sequencing was done on a sample of peripheral blood. The receptors shown here come from a woman aged 60-75 years in a cohort sampled during active or convalescent COVID-19.

The chain combines TRBV4-1 with TRBJ2-4; the D gene is possibly TRBD2 (7 bases). The CDR3 contains 21 residues. Germline CDR1 is MGHRA and CDR2 is YSYEKL. Trimming removed 4 bases from V and 0 bases from J, with 28 bases in between. The CDR3 region has the DNA TGCGCCAGCAGCCTGGAACGGGGGGCCGGTCCTATATCCACAGCCAAAAACATTCAGTACTTC. It translates to CASSLERGAGPISTAKNIQYF.

This rearrangement joins TRBV4-1 to TRBJ2-6; 8 positions match TRBD1. The CDR3 is made up of 18 amino acids. J gave up 2 bases and V 9 bases, and 15 bases lay outside the gene matches. The germline V gene has CDR1 MGHRA and CDR2 YSYEKL. CDR3 nucleotide sequence: TGCGCCAGTCAGGCAGGGGGCGTTACTTGGGCTGGGGCCAACGTCCTGACTTTC. The encoded protein is CASQAGGVTWAGANVLTF.

The rearrangement uses TRBV4-1 and TRBJ1-1; D is unclear. V lost 4 bases to trimming and J lost 9 bases, with 6 bases between them. Germline-derived CDR1 and CDR2 are MGHRA and YSYEKL. This CDR3 has 10 residues. This CDR3 reads CASSLLQAFF. The CDR3 DNA sequence: TGCGCCAGCAGCCTCCTACAAGCTTTCTTT.

V is TRBV12-3 or TRBV12-4 and J is TRBJ1-1, with 7 bases identical to TRBD1. This CDR3 is 13 amino acids long. The trim removed 0 bases at V and 7 bases at J, leaving 2 bases unmatched. CDR3 region: CASSLAGQIEAFF. The CDR3 DNA reads TGTGCCAGCAGTTTAGCGGGACAGATTGAAGCTTTCTTT.

The chain carries TRBV5-6 and TRBJ2-1; 7 bases are shared with TRBD2. V shed 2 bases and J 6 bases; nucleotides not matched to a gene: 5. From germline, CDR1 is SGHDT and CDR2 YYEEEE. The CDR3 is 14 amino acids. CDR3 sequence reads: CASSLAGRGNEQFF. The CDR3 bases are TGTGCCAGCAGCTTAGCAGGGAGGGGCAATGAGCAGTTCTTC.

This clone was observed a few times. The J gene is TRBJ2-7, the V gene TRBV7-9; a possible D gene is TRBD2 (7 bases). V lost 8 bases, J lost 6 bases, and 17 bases lay in between. CDR3 length equals 13 residues. Germline CDR1 and CDR2: SEHNR and FQNEAQ (reference sequence). The CDR3 sequence: CASGGGRGVEQYF. The CDR3 DNA follows: TGTGCCAGCGGGGGCGGGAGAGGGGTCGAGCAGTACTTC. Using reference TRBV7-9 and TRBJ2-7 for the parts outside the CDR3, the full variable domain is DTGVSQNPRHKITKRGQNVTFRCDPISEHNRLYWYRQTLGQGPEFLTYFQNEAQLEKSRLLSDRFSAERPKGSFSTLEIQRTEQGDSAMYLCASGGGRGVEQYFGPGTRLTVT.

The CDR3 here is CASSQNPPQRGSGNEKLFF. The CDR3 DNA reads as TGCGCCAGCAGCCAAAATCCCCCTCAGAGGGGGTCAGGTAATGAAAAACTGTTTTTT. The V call is TRBV4-1, the J call TRBJ1-4; D may be TRBD1 (6 bases). V was pared by 2 bases and J by 4 bases, with 23 bases between. In germline, CDR1 is MGHRA, CDR2 YSYEKL. This CDR3 region has 19 residues.

The gene calls are TRBV3-1 (or the pseudogene TRBV3-2) and TRBJ1-4; D is unclear. CDR3 length: 16 residues. Germline loops: CDR1 LGHDT, CDR2 YNNKEL (reference sequence). Trimming pared 2 bases from V and 0 bases from J, leaving 10 bases between. Here the CDR3 reads CASSQRSVATNEKLFF. CDR3 nucleotides: TGTGCCAGCAGCCAACGGTCGGTCGCAACTAATGAAAAACTGTTTTTT.

This clone was seen a handful of times. The gene calls are TRBV7-8 and TRBJ2-5; D is possibly TRBD2 (5 bases). The ends were cut back, 0 bases at V and 1 base at J, with 9 bases in the middle. Germline V gene lookup returns CDR1 SGHVS and CDR2 FQNEAQ. The CDR3 has 15 amino acids. CDR3 sequence: CASSLANGGQETQYF. CDR3 nucleotides: TGTGCCAGCAGCTTAGCGAATGGAGGCCAAGAGACCCAGTACTTC.

V is TRBV6-4 and J is TRBJ2-1, with D perhaps matching TRBD2 (5 bases). Germline loops: CDR1 MRHNA, CDR2 SNTAGT. V was cut by 4 bases and J by 4 bases, with 14 bases left in between. This CDR3 has 15 amino acids. CDR3 residues: CASSVAGDTYNEQFF. As DNA, the CDR3 is TGTGCCAGCAGTGTGGCCGGGGATACTTACAATGAGCAGTTCTTC.

This chain joins TRBV27 and TRBJ2-2, with D perhaps matching TRBD1 (6 bases). Germline lookup yields CDR1 MNHEY and CDR2 SMNVEV (reference sequence). This CDR3 contains 13 residues. Trimming pared 6 bases from V and 3 bases from J, leaving 8 bases between. This CDR3 reads CASRQGYTGELFF. CDR3 in DNA: TGTGCCAGCAGGCAGGGGTACACCGGGGAGCTGTTTTTT.

V usage is TRBV11-3 and J usage is TRBJ1-3; 9 bases fit TRBD1. The CDR3 has 20 residues. Looked up from germline, CDR1 is SGHNT and CDR2 is YENEEA. V gave up 1 base and J gave up 1 base; unmatched junction bases: 14. The CDR3 DNA is TGTGCCAGCAGCTTAGGCAGTACAGGGGGCTCCTTTCAGTCTGGAAACACCATATATTTT. Translating gives CASSLGSTGGSFQSGNTIYF. Variable domain in full (rest from reference TRBV11-3 and TRBJ1-3): EAGVVQSPRYKIIEKKQPVAFWCNPISGHNTLYWYLQNLGQGPELLIRYENEEAVDDSQLPKDRFSAERLKGVDSTLKIQPAELGDSAVYLCASSLGSTGGSFQSGNTIYFGEGSWLTVV.

J is TRBJ2-1 and V is TRBV27, with 9 bases that match TRBD2. Germline V CDR1 and CDR2: MNHEY, SMNVEV (reference sequence). CDR3 length equals 15 residues. J lost 3 bases, V lost 3 bases, and 3 bases had no gene match. The CDR3 sequence is CASSLRGGGYNEQFF. CDR3 DNA: TGTGCCAGCAGTTTGCGGGGGGGCGGCTACAATGAGCAGTTCTTC.

The chain is built from TRBV4-1 and TRBJ1-2, with D hard to call. The V end was cut by 1 base, the J end by 5 bases, with 11 bases between. CDR1 is MGHRA and CDR2 is YSYEKL in the germline V gene. The CDR3 is 14 amino acids. CDR3 amino acids: CASSQVSAGYGYTF. CDR3 bases: TGCGCCAGCAGCCAAGTGTCGGCAGGATATGGCTACACCTTC.

In this sample, this clone turned up once. J is TRBJ1-6 and V is TRBV30, with 10 positions matching TRBD1. V shed 4 bases and J 13 bases; nucleotides not matched to a gene: 10. Per germline, CDR1 GTSNPN and CDR2 SVGIG (reference sequence). This CDR3 contains 14 residues. As DNA, the CDR3 is TGTGCCTGGACCACCGGGACAGGGGCCCCCCCCCTCCACTTT. Protein sequence: CAWTTGTGAPPLHF. The full variable domain, rest sourced from reference TRBV30 and TRBJ1-6, is SQTIHQWPATLVQPVGSPLSLECTVEGTSNPNLYWYRQAAGRGLQLLFYSVGIGQISSEVPQNLSASRPQDRQFILSSKKLLLSDSGFYLCAWTTGTGAPPLHFGNGTRLTVT.

This chain connects TRBV18 to TRBJ1-1, with 11 bases aligning to TRBD1. The V and J ends lost 5 bases and 10 bases, in that order; junction bases with no gene match: 12. CDR1 is KGHSH, CDR2 LQKENI, per germline. The CDR3 runs to 15 residues. CDR3 region: CASSDRDRGFGGAFF. The CDR3 DNA follows: TGTGCCAGCTCAGACCGGGACAGGGGGTTTGGTGGAGCTTTCTTT.

The chain is built from TRBV6-5 and TRBJ2-2; possible D gene TRBD2, 6 bases. V was shortened by 7 bases and J by 5 bases, with 17 bases between the two germline ends. The CDR3 runs 15 residues. Germline CDR1 MNHEY, CDR2 SVGAGI. The CDR3 loop reads CASTLGGAGTGELFF. In DNA, the CDR3 is TGTGCCAGCACCCTAGGCGGGGCGGGGACCGGGGAGCTGTTTTTT.

The gene calls are TRBV5-1 and TRBJ2-1, with 15 bases that match TRBD2. The CDR3 spans 18 residues. J gave up 8 bases and V 4 bases, and 13 bases lay outside the gene matches. Germline-derived CDR1 and CDR2 are SGHRS and YFSETQ. The CDR3 DNA reads as TGCGCCAGCAGCCCAGGGACTAGCGGGGGGCGTACTACGGATGAGCAGTTCTTC. This gives the protein CASSPGTSGGRTTDEQFF.

This clone has more than one count but fewer than ten. The V and J genes are TRBV19 and TRBJ2-7, with 10 bases lining up with TRBD1. With 8 bases clipped from V and 5 bases from J, the junction kept 6 bases outside the gene matches. Germline-derived CDR1 and CDR2 are LNHDA and SQIVND (reference sequence). The CDR3 sequence is 13 residues long. The CDR3 region is CASWDRGVNEQYF. The CDR3 DNA sequence: TGTGCCAGTTGGGACAGGGGAGTCAACGAGCAGTACTTC.

The chain is built from TRBV5-1 and TRBJ1-6, with D possibly being TRBD1 (6 bases). The germline V and J ends were trimmed by 4 bases and 7 bases, with 12 bases remaining between them. Germline lookup yields CDR1 SGHRS and CDR2 YFSETQ. This CDR3 region has 14 residues. The CDR3 coding sequence is TGCGCCAGCAGCCCCGGACAGCTAAATTCACCCCTCCACTTT. Residues: CASSPGQLNSPLHF. The full variable domain, rest sourced from reference TRBV5-1 and TRBJ1-6, is KAGVTQTPRYLIKTRGQQVTLSCSPISGHRSVSWYQQTPGQGLQFLFEYFSETQRNKGNFPGRFSGRQFSNSRSEMNVSTLELGDSALYLCASSPGQLNSPLHFGNGTRLTVT.

DNA of the CDR3: TGTGCCAGCAGCCCACAGGGGCTGGGGAACACTGAAGCTTTCTTT. Protein product: CASSPQGLGNTEAFF. The chain uses TRBV9 and TRBJ1-1; 7 bases are a match to TRBD1. In germline, CDR1 is SGDLS, CDR2 YYNGEE. V gave up 4 bases and J gave up 1 base; unmatched junction bases: 7. The CDR3 is 15 amino acids.

The chain combines TRBV7-6 with TRBJ2-5; 13 positions agree with TRBD2. The CDR3 runs to 16 residues. Germline V gene lookup returns CDR1 SGHVS and CDR2 FNYEAQ. J was trimmed by 2 bases and V by 5 bases; bases with no gene match: 5. As DNA, the CDR3 is TGTGCCAGCAGCGCACTAGCGGGGGGGCGTCAAGAGACCCAGTACTTC. Amino acid sequence: CASSALAGGRQETQYF.

The chain combines TRBV3-1 (or the pseudogene TRBV3-2) with TRBJ2-7; D gene unclear. The CDR3 has 12 residues. Germline CDR1 LGHDT, CDR2 YNNKEL (reference sequence). V lost 4 bases to trimming and J lost 6 bases, with 10 bases between them. The CDR3 nucleotides are TGTGCCAGCAGCCCCTTCTTCGGCGAGCAGTACTTC. Translating it yields CASSPFFGEQYF.

This clone was detected only a few times. This chain connects TRBV19 to TRBJ2-1; TRBD2 matches at 7 bases. The V gene end was trimmed by 3 bases and the J gene end by 5 bases; junction bases not matched to a gene: 4. This CDR3 spans 14 amino acids. The germline V gene has CDR1 LNHDA and CDR2 SQIVND (reference sequence). In DNA, the CDR3 is TGTGCCAGTAGTATCCTAGCGGAGAACAATGAGCAGTTCTTC. This translates into CASSILAENNEQFF.

The chain joins TRBV19 to TRBJ1-5, with 8 bases identical to TRBD1. V lost 10 bases to trimming and J lost 4 bases; unmatched junction nucleotides: 12. The length of the CDR3 is 15 residues. Germline assignment: CDR1 LNHDA and CDR2 SQIVND (reference sequence). The CDR3 protein is CATATGAWGNQPQHF. The CDR3 DNA reads TGTGCCACTGCGACAGGGGCCTGGGGAAATCAGCCCCAGCATTTT.

This clone was detected a few times. CDR3 nucleotides: TGTGCCAGCAGCGTGCTAGCCGGCACTGAAGCTTTCTTT. This translates into CASSVLAGTEAFF. The chain is built from TRBV7-3 and TRBJ1-1; no definite D call. Trimming removed 5 bases from V and 4 bases from J, with 11 bases in between. The CDR3 loop spans 13 amino acids. From germline, CDR1 is SGHTA and CDR2 FQGTGA.

The V call is TRBV5-6, the J call TRBJ2-2; 9 positions match TRBD1. The CDR3 length is 16 residues. The germline V gene has CDR1 SGHDT and CDR2 YYEEEE. The trim removed 2 bases at V and 6 bases at J, leaving 8 bases unmatched. CDR3 nucleotides: TGTGCCAGCAGCTTTTTCGGGACAGGGCGAGCCGGGGAGCTGTTTTTT. Translation gives CASSFFGTGRAGELFF.

The chain employs TRBV3-1 (or the pseudogene TRBV3-2) and TRBJ2-1, with 12 bases identical to TRBD2. The CDR3 consists of 16 residues. Looked up from germline, CDR1 is LGHDT and CDR2 is YNNKEL (reference sequence). With V trimmed by 1 base and J by 14 bases, 12 bases remained unmatched. CDR3: CASSQGRRASGGGEFF. The CDR3 DNA sequence: TGTGCCAGCAGCCAAGGAAGGAGGGCTAGCGGGGGGGGCGAGTTCTTC.

The rearrangement uses TRBV6-2 or TRBV6-3 and TRBJ1-5, with TRBD1 as a possible D gene (6 bases). The ends were cut back, 0 bases at V and 6 bases at J, with 12 bases in the middle. The germline gives CDR1 MNHEY, CDR2 SVGEGT. This CDR3 comprises 15 residues. CDR3 amino acids: CASSYSGGAGQPQHF. The CDR3 region has the DNA TGTGCCAGCAGTTACTCGGGGGGGGCAGGTCAGCCCCAGCATTTT.